Following are 26 T cell receptor beta chains from one sample sequenced in a study of CD8 T cells in ankylosing spondylitis. TCRdb re-called the 5' RACE reads with MiXCR, one entry per CDR3 protein. The table has under 150,000 distinct CDR3 sequences, 9.3% seen once. Sequencing was done on a sample of blood, either unsorted or a sorted T cell fraction (not recorded which). These receptors were obtained from a male donor with ankylosing spondylitis or in good health (not recorded which).

This clonotype has just a few counts. The V and J genes are TRBV18 and TRBJ2-1; 7 bases align to TRBD2. Germline V gene lookup returns CDR1 KGHSH and CDR2 LQKENI. V lost 3 bases, J lost 0 bases, and 20 bases stayed unmatched. The CDR3 runs to 21 residues. The CDR3 region has the DNA TGTGCCAGCTCACCGTCCGGGACTACCCTTGACAGTAAGCGCTCCTACAATGAGCAGTTCTTC. Translating it yields CASSPSGTTLDSKRSYNEQFF.

This clonotype has ten or more counts. The V gene is TRBV24-1, the J gene TRBJ1-2; D call uncertain. Trimming removed 3 bases at V and 8 bases at J, with 12 bases between. The CDR3 totals 13 residues. The germline gives CDR1 KGHDR, CDR2 SFDVKD. The CDR3 DNA sequence: TGTGCCACCAGTGATCCGCGGACTCGGGGCTACACCTTC. Its translation is CATSDPRTRGYTF.

This clonotype was seen many times. V and J are TRBV6-5 and TRBJ2-2; TRBD1 aligns across 8 bases. Unmatched junction bases numbered 5, after V lost 1 base and J lost 1 base. This CDR3 region has 17 residues. CDR1 and CDR2 from the germline V gene are MNHEY and SVGAGI. CDR3 coding DNA: TGTGCCAGCAGTTACTTTCGGACAGGGAGGAACACCGGGGAGCTGTTTTTT. Its translation is CASSYFRTGRNTGELFF.

As regards this clonotype: At one end the junction does not follow the germline gene, possibly because of a read error. This sequence joins TRBV20-1 and TRBJ2-1, with TRBD1 identical over 7 bases. The CDR3 has 17 residues. CDR1 is DFQATT, CDR2 SNEGSKA, per germline (reference sequence). CDR3 coding DNA: TGCTGTGCTAGGGCTCTGCAGGGGGTTCCCTCCTACAATGAGCAGTTCTTC. As protein: CCARALQGVPSYNEQFF.

This clonotype was seen at least ten times. V gene TRBV5-1 combines with J gene TRBJ2-7; TRBD2 matches 10 bases. Looked up from germline, CDR1 is SGHRS and CDR2 is YFSETQ. V shed 2 bases, J shed 3 bases, and the junction held 5 bases outside the gene matches. The CDR3 runs to 15 residues. The CDR3 region has the DNA TGCGCCAGCAGCTTTGCGATAGCGGGAGGCTACGAGCAGTACTTC. Translation: CASSFAIAGGYEQYF.

This clonotype was found many times. V gene TRBV20-1 combines with J gene TRBJ1-1; the D gene is possibly TRBD1 (5 bases). This CDR3 contains 14 residues. The germline V gene encodes CDR1 DFQATT and CDR2 SNEGSKA (reference sequence). Trimming pared 5 bases from V and 4 bases from J, leaving 17 bases between. Written as DNA, the CDR3 is TGCAGTGCTCAGAGGTCCGGGACGGGCACTGAAGCTTTCTTT. This translates into CSAQRSGTGTEAFF.

This clonotype was counted many times. The rearrangement joins TRBV11-2 to TRBJ2-7, with TRBD2 matching 11 bases. CDR3 length: 15 residues. V gave up 6 bases and J gave up 2 bases; unmatched junction bases: 6. CDR1 and CDR2 from the germline V gene are SGHAT and FQNNGV. Here the CDR3 DNA reads TGTGCCAGCAGGCGACTAGCGGGACAGACCTACGAGCAGTACTTC. This gives the protein CASRRLAGQTYEQYF.

This clonotype was recorded at least ten times. This chain connects TRBV5-6 to TRBJ1-5; 7 positions match TRBD1. The germline CDR1 and CDR2 sequences are SGHDT and YYEEEE. After removal of 3 bases from V and 11 bases from J, the junction contained 17 bases not matched to a gene. CDR3 size: 16 residues. The CDR3 loop is CASSSWGQRRLIAQHF. Here the CDR3 DNA reads TGTGCCAGCAGCTCGTGGGGACAGAGGCGGCTTATAGCCCAGCATTTT.

This clonotype was recorded many times. The chain employs TRBV20-1 and TRBJ1-5, with TRBD1 matching 10 bases. The CDR3 runs to 15 residues. Germline CDR1 DFQATT, CDR2 SNEGSKA (reference sequence). After removal of 0 bases from V and 5 bases from J, the junction contained 4 bases not matched to a gene. In DNA, the CDR3 is TGCAGTGCTAGAGAGGACAGGGGGATATATCAGCCCCAGCATTTT. Protein: CSAREDRGIYQPQHF.

This clonotype came up many times. The V call is TRBV11-1, the J call TRBJ1-1; D call uncertain. V lost 6 bases to trimming and J lost 1 base, with 9 bases between them. Germline V gene data show CDR1 as SGHAT and CDR2 as FQDESV (reference sequence). CDR3 length: 13 residues. DNA of the CDR3: TGTGCCAGCAGTCTCATAGAGAACACTGAAGCTTTCTTT. This sequence encodes CASSLIENTEAFF.

This clonotype has more than one count but fewer than ten. Given a much more abundant clone one base away, this may be a read error. V usage is TRBV20-1 and J usage is TRBJ2-1, with TRBD2 matching over 7 bases. This CDR3 has 16 amino acids. Germline-derived CDR1 and CDR2 are DFQATT and SNEGSKA (reference sequence). CDR3: CCARDIIWEGYNEQFF. The DNA of the CDR3 is TGCTGTGCTAGAGACATCATATGGGAGGGATACAATGAGCAGTTCTTC.

This clonotype appeared a few times. This sequence joins TRBV29-1 and TRBJ2-7, with D maybe TRBD1 (6 bases). The V end was cut by 4 bases, the J end by 2 bases, with 6 bases between. CDR3 length: 11 amino acids. Germline CDR1 is SQVTM and CDR2 is ANQGSEA. The CDR3: CSVGTAYEQYF. CDR3 nucleotide sequence: TGCAGCGTTGGGACAGCCTACGAGCAGTACTTC.

This clonotype was seen ten or more times. V usage is TRBV28 and J usage is TRBJ2-1; D may be TRBD1 or TRBD2 (5 bases each). Per the germline V gene, CDR1 is MDHEN and CDR2 is SYDVKM. Trimming stripped 1 base from V and 4 bases from J, with 8 bases between. CDR3 length: 14 amino acids. The CDR3 reads CASSLYGGYNEQFF. The CDR3 DNA follows: TGTGCCAGCAGTTTATATGGGGGTTACAATGAGCAGTTCTTC.

This clonotype was observed a handful of times. The gene calls are TRBV6-5 and TRBJ2-2; no clear D gene. CDR1 MNHEY and CDR2 SVGAGI come from the germline V gene. The CDR3 sequence is 16 residues long. Deletions cut 0 bases from V and 3 bases from J, with 11 bases between. The CDR3 sequence: CASSYSADRDTGELFF. CDR3 DNA sequence: TGTGCCAGCAGTTACTCGGCGGACCGGGACACCGGGGAGCTGTTTTTT.

This clonotype was detected only a few times. Its ends do not fully match the called genes, so a read error is possible. The chain is built from TRBV3-1 and TRBJ2-1; 7 bases are a match to TRBD1. The CDR3 has 17 amino acids. Germline assignment: CDR1 LGHDT and CDR2 YNNKEL (reference sequence). The CDR3: CATSPRFTGAEYNEQFF. CDR3 nucleotide sequence: TGTGCCACCAGCCCTCGCTTTACAGGGGCCGAGTACAATGAGCAGTTCTTC.

This clonotype has ten or more counts. The gene calls are TRBV4-2 and TRBJ2-7; 9 bases are a match to TRBD2. Trimming cost V 1 base and J 8 bases; bases outside gene matches: 9. The CDR3 extends over 15 amino acids. The germline gives CDR1 LGHNA, CDR2 YNFKEQ. The CDR3 reads CASSQGLAEARKQYF. CDR3 nucleotide sequence: TGTGCCAGCAGCCAAGGACTAGCGGAGGCAAGGAAGCAGTACTTC.

In this sample, this clonotype turned up many times. This rearrangement joins TRBV20-1 to TRBJ2-7; 10 bases line up with TRBD1. The CDR3 consists of 14 residues. Germline CDR1 reads DFQATT; CDR2 reads SNEGSKA (reference sequence). The V segment lost 3 bases and the J segment 5 bases; nucleotides outside the gene matches: 7. CDR3 region: CSARGGQGFHEQYF. DNA of the CDR3: TGCAGTGCTAGGGGGGGACAGGGGTTCCACGAGCAGTACTTC.

This clonotype was counted many times. The chain links TRBV27 to TRBJ2-6; TRBD2 matches 14 bases. This CDR3 has 18 amino acids. Losses at the gene ends were 5 bases for V and 1 base for J; bases not matched to a gene: 4. The germline V gene encodes CDR1 MNHEY and CDR2 SMNVEV (reference sequence). CDR3 DNA: TGTGCCAGCAGTCCGCGGACTAGCGGGAGGTCTGGGGCCAACGTCCTGACTTTC. Its protein product is CASSPRTSGRSGANVLTF.

This clonotype was found a few times. V and J are TRBV7-2 and TRBJ2-7, with TRBD1 as a possible D gene (5 bases). Germline CDR1 SGHTA, CDR2 FQGNSA. V shed 5 bases and J shed 5 bases, with 16 bases lying between them. The CDR3 consists of 14 residues. CDR3 protein: CASSLLRAGHEQYF. The CDR3 DNA reads TGTGCCAGCAGCCTACTCAGGGCCGGACACGAGCAGTACTTC.

Details on this clonotype: Given a much more abundant clone one base away, this may be a read error. The chain links TRBV12-3 or TRBV12-4 to TRBJ2-6; a weak D match, TRBD1 (5 bases). This CDR3 has 14 amino acids. CDR3: CASSHSSGANGLTF. The CDR3, as DNA: TGTGCCAGCAGTCACAGCTCTGGGGCCAACGGCCTGACTTTC.

A few counts support this clonotype. The gene calls are TRBV18 and TRBJ2-1; 9 bases are shared with TRBD2. V dropped 4 bases and J dropped 9; count of bases not matched to a gene: 10. Germline loops: CDR1 KGHSH, CDR2 LQKENI. The CDR3 is 15 residues long. In nucleotides, the CDR3 is TGTGCCAGCTCACAAAGGACTAGCGTGGTCGGTGAGCAGTTCTTC. Its protein product is CASSQRTSVVGEQFF.

This clonotype occurred many times. The chain joins TRBV6-5 to TRBJ2-2; 12 nucleotides align to TRBD2. The germline V gene encodes CDR1 MNHEY and CDR2 SVGAGI. V shed 8 bases, J shed 6 bases, and the junction held 16 bases outside the gene matches. The CDR3 has 18 residues. CDR3 bases: TGTGCCAGCCGTTTATCGACTAGCGGGAGATTGGGACCCGGGGAGCTGTTTTTT. It is translated as CASRLSTSGRLGPGELFF.

This clonotype was detected ten times or more. V is TRBV7-8 and J is TRBJ1-5; D gene uncertain. This CDR3 comprises 15 residues. Germline-derived CDR1 and CDR2 are SGHVS and FQNEAQ. Trimming removed 5 bases from V and 6 bases from J, with 17 bases in between. The CDR3 here is CASSPSNGLGQPQHF. CDR3 DNA: TGTGCCAGCAGCCCCTCGAACGGGCTTGGTCAGCCCCAGCATTTT.

This clonotype has ten or more counts. The genes are TRBV5-1 and TRBJ1-5, with 7 bases that match TRBD1. This CDR3 is 14 amino acids long. J was trimmed by 1 base and V by 7 bases; bases with no gene match: 5. From germline, CDR1 is SGHRS and CDR2 YFSETQ. The chain's CDR3 is CASSPTGSNQPQHF. The CDR3 DNA follows: TGCGCCAGCTCACCGACAGGGAGCAATCAGCCCCAGCATTTT.

In its sample, this clonotype was seen many times. This chain links TRBV7-3 with TRBJ2-5; D is possibly TRBD2 (6 bases). The V gene's germline CDR1 is SGHTA and CDR2 FQGTGA. The CDR3 consists of 14 residues. V was pared by 5 bases and J by 4 bases, with 14 bases between. CDR3 nucleotides: TGTGCCAGCAGCCCAGCGGGTCTAGGAGAGACCCAGTACTTC. Amino acid sequence: CASSPAGLGETQYF.

The chain couples TRBV4-3 to TRBJ2-1; no definite D call. CDR3 length: 17 residues. V lost 0 bases and J 0 bases, leaving 12 bases between the germline ends. The germline CDR1 and CDR2 sequences are LGHNA and YSLEER. The CDR3 DNA is TGCGCCAGCAGCCAAGAGTTGACGGCCCTCTCCTACAATGAGCAGTTCTTC. Translated, it gives CASSQELTALSYNEQFF.